This T cell receptor beta chain came from a study of siplizumab effects on memory and regulatory T cells. Points from the study as a whole: Proliferating siplizumab-cultured Tregs lacked confirmed suppressive function.

V shed 4 bases and J shed 2 bases, with 12 bases lying between them. Germline assignment: CDR1 SGHRS and CDR2 YFSETQ. This CDR3 has 15 residues. On this clone itself: As yet, its antigen is unknown.

Measured with immunoSEQ multiplex PCR; TCRdb has only the in-frame clones, and not every one. The sample shows 70,000 to 95,000 clones, approximately 96% of them seen only once. The sequence derives from a human donor in good health. The genes are TRBV5-1 and TRBJ2-2; D is unresolved. Sequences were obtained from naive CD4+ T cells sorted from blood. CDR3: CASSPGGLNTGELFF. As DNA, the CDR3 is TGCGCCAGCAGCCCGGGTGGCTTAAACACCGGGGAGCTGTTTTTT.